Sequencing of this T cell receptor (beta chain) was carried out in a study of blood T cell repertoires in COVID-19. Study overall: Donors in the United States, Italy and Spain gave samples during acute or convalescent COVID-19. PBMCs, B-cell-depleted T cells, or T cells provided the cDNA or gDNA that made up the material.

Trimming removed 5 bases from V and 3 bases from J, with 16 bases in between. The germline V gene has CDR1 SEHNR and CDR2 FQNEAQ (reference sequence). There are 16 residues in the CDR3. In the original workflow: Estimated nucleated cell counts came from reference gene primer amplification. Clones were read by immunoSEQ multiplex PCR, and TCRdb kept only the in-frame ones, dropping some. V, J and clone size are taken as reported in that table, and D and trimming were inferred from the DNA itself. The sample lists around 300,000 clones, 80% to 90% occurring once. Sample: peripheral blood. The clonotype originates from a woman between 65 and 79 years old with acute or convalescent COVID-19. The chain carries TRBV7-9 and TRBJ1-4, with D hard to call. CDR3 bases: TGTGCCAGCAGCCTACTTATGTGGGGAGCTAATGAAAAACTGTTTTTT. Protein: CASSLLMWGANEKLFF.